This TCR beta chain was identified during a study of T cells in Graves' hyperthyroidism and ophthalmopathy. Study at large: Peripheral blood was obtained at initial diagnosis, preceding any treatment.

There were TCR beta CDR3 regions amplified from RNA transcripts. HTBI primers were the set used in a first-round RT-PCR of the TCR CDR3. Each CDR3 protein is one row after TCRdb ran MiXCR on the multiplex PCR reads. Of around 270,000 distinct CDR3 sequences in the sample, approximately 18% were seen once. The CDR3 consists of 13 residues. Germline CDR1 is GTSNPN and CDR2 is SVGIG (reference sequence). V dropped 0 bases and J dropped 7 bases, with 10 bases sitting between them. Sample: blood. The V and J genes are TRBV30 and TRBJ1-5; no reliable D call. The sequence derives from a middle-aged man with Graves' ophthalmopathy. The CDR3 here is CAWSVLAWQPQHF. CDR3 DNA sequence: TGTGCCTGGAGTGTACTAGCTTGGCAGCCCCAGCATTTT.